The sequence of this TCR beta chain was determined in a study of T-cell reconstitution after alpha-beta-depleted transplantation in children. Study-level findings and limits: Several patients had high TCRbeta diversity at day 60; it came from surviving recipient T cells and thymic progenitors. At one year after transplant, newly produced T cells mostly accounted for T-cell counts and diversity. Where alpha-beta T cells came from about two months after transplant was reportedly several hundred expanded graft clones.

For TCRbeta, the library was prepared with unique molecular identifiers. TCRdb re-called the PCR reads through MiXCR, storing one row per CDR3 protein. Of around 420,000 distinct CDR3 sequences in the sample, about 16% were seen once. This clonotype was seen only a few times. The antigen is not known. Germline V gene data show CDR1 as MNHEY and CDR2 as SMNVEV (reference sequence). The CDR3 totals 16 residues. Trimming shortened V by 7 bases and J by 1 base, and 14 bases separated the two germline ends. The chain recombines TRBV27 with TRBJ2-6; D not certain. Sequenced material: PBMCs, mostly from graft donor cells, taken 360 days after TCRalphabeta/CD19-depleted stem cell transplant. The receptor was isolated from a boy under two years old who had a stem cell transplant for Wiskott-Aldrich syndrome, so the T cells may come from the graft donor. The CDR3 DNA reads TGTGCCAGCAAGACGATCTTCTTTTCTGGGGCCAACGTCCTGACTTTC. Amino acids: CASKTIFFSGANVLTF.